These 21 T cell receptor beta chains share one sample of origin, sequenced in a study of blood T cell repertoires in COVID-19 (TCRdb year 2020). The library was built by means of the immunoSEQ multiplex PCR assay. TCRdb retrieved this table from immuneACCESS and kept in-frame rearrangements only. Not all clones are present; in checked studies, unresolved V genes account for under half, and no reason is known for the remainder. In all, the sample holds fewer than 450,000 clones, and more than 75% of those were seen once. The top ten clones comprise roughly 1% of the sample. Sequenced input: PBMCs or T cells enriched from blood (not recorded which). The receptors here all came from a woman aged 25 to 45 who had recovered from COVID-19.

The chain joins TRBV15 to TRBJ2-2; weak D call: TRBD1 (5 bases). Trimming pared 0 bases from V and 7 bases from J, leaving 15 bases between. CDR3 length: 16 residues. CDR1 is LNHNV, CDR2 YYDKDF, per germline (reference sequence). The CDR3 DNA reads TGTGCCACCAGCAGAGATAGGGCCCCTCAGGGCGGGGAGCTGTTTTTT. It is translated as CATSRDRAPQGGELFF.

In this sample, this clone turned up once. The chain uses TRBV11-3 and TRBJ2-2; 11 nucleotides match TRBD1. This CDR3 has 17 amino acids. The junction had 10 bases not matched to a gene; V was cut back by 5 bases and J by 5 bases. Looked up from germline, CDR1 is SGHNT and CDR2 is YENEEA. The CDR3 coding sequence is TGTGCCAGCAGCCCTTCAATGGACAGGGGGCTGACCGGGGAGCTGTTTTTT. It encodes CASSPSMDRGLTGELFF.

V usage is TRBV28 and J usage is TRBJ2-7; possible D gene TRBD2, 6 bases. Trimming removed 1 base at V and 0 bases at J, with 10 bases between. Germline CDR1 MDHEN, CDR2 SYDVKM. This CDR3 is built from 15 residues. This CDR3 is CASSLYAGSSYEQYF. CDR3 sequence (DNA): TGTGCCAGCAGTTTATACGCGGGGAGCTCCTACGAGCAGTACTTC. Filled out from reference TRBV28 and TRBJ2-7, the complete variable domain reads DVKVTQSSRYLVKRTGEKVFLECVQDMDHENMFWYRQDPGLGLRLIYFSYDVKMKEKGDIPEGYSVSREKKERFSLILESASTNQTSMYLCASSLYAGSSYEQYFGPGTRLTVT.

This clone was recorded a few times. The J gene is TRBJ1-3, the V gene TRBV18, with TRBD1 matching 7 bases. The germline V gene has CDR1 KGHSH and CDR2 LQKENI. The CDR3 sequence is 14 residues long. The V and J ends lost 0 bases and 11 bases, in that order; junction bases with no gene match: 7. The CDR3 protein is CASSPPGQALAIYF. In DNA, the CDR3 is TGTGCCAGCTCACCACCCGGACAGGCTCTAGCCATATATTTT.

The chain has TRBV2 and TRBJ2-2; 7 bases fit TRBD1. This CDR3 is built from 16 residues. The germline CDR1 and CDR2 sequences are SNHLY and FYNNEI. With V trimmed by 7 bases and J by 5 bases, 13 bases remained unmatched. DNA of the CDR3: TGTGCCAGCACCCTAGAAGGGGGCGTTGGGACCGGGGAGCTGTTTTTT. Its protein is CASTLEGGVGTGELFF.

The chain links TRBV4-1 to TRBJ1-5; D is perhaps TRBD1 (5 bases). CDR1 MGHRA and CDR2 YSYEKL come from the germline V gene. V lost 3 bases to trimming and J lost 1 base, with 7 bases between them. The CDR3 spans 14 residues. This CDR3 reads CASSQAGSNQPQHF. CDR3 coding DNA: TGCGCCAGCAGCCAGGCAGGGAGCAATCAGCCCCAGCATTTT.

This clone appeared a few times. The chain couples TRBV14 to TRBJ1-3; possible D gene TRBD1, 6 bases. Germline V gene sequence: CDR1 SGHDN, CDR2 FVKESK. This CDR3 has 15 amino acids. V gave up 4 bases and J gave up 0 bases, with 10 bases separating them. The CDR3 sequence is CASSRTGNSGNTIYF. In DNA form, the CDR3 reads TGTGCCAGCAGCCGTACAGGGAACTCTGGAAACACCATATATTTT.

The chain uses TRBV28 and TRBJ2-2; D unresolved. The V gene's germline CDR1 is MDHEN and CDR2 SYDVKM. Between the trimmed V and J ends, which lost 7 bases and 5 bases, there was a span of 11 bases. The CDR3 covers 13 residues. The CDR3 spells CASNRGETGELFF. Here the CDR3 DNA reads TGTGCCAGCAACCGCGGAGAGACCGGGGAGCTGTTTTTT.

This sequence joins TRBV28 and TRBJ2-7; 7 nucleotides align to TRBD1. With 2 bases clipped from V and 6 bases from J, the junction kept 7 bases outside the gene matches. This CDR3 comprises 14 residues. Germline-derived CDR1 and CDR2 are MDHEN and SYDVKM. In DNA, the CDR3 is TGTGCCAGCAGTTTAAGGCAGGGGGTTCGCGAGCAGTACTTC. It translates to CASSLRQGVREQYF.

This chain joins TRBV30 and TRBJ1-5; D gene uncertain. The germline V and J ends were trimmed by 1 base and 2 bases, with 9 bases remaining between them. This CDR3 is 14 amino acids long. CDR1 is GTSNPN and CDR2 is SVGIG in the germline V gene (reference sequence). The CDR3 is CAWSAGDGNQPQHF. The CDR3 region has the DNA TGTGCCTGGAGTGCGGGTGACGGCAATCAGCCCCAGCATTTT.

This clone is a singleton in its sample. V is TRBV12-3 or TRBV12-4 and J is TRBJ1-1; D gene unclear. CDR3 length: 13 amino acids. V lost 5 bases and J lost 7, with 14 bases in between. Here the CDR3 reads CASSPGGLGEAFF. CDR3 sequence (DNA): TGTGCCAGCAGTCCCGGAGGGCTCGGTGAAGCTTTCTTT.

The chain employs TRBV3-1 (or the pseudogene TRBV3-2) and TRBJ2-5; 12 positions match TRBD1. V lost 6 bases to trimming and J lost 5 bases; unmatched junction nucleotides: 10. The CDR3 sequence is 16 residues long. In germline, CDR1 is LGHDT, CDR2 YNNKEL (reference sequence). CDR3 nucleotides: TGTGCCAGCAGTCCCCGGGACAGGGGGCGGGCGGAGACCCAGTACTTC. This sequence encodes CASSPRDRGRAETQYF.

The V and J genes are TRBV19 and TRBJ2-1, with 9 bases aligning to TRBD2. CDR3 length equals 16 residues. The germline CDR1 and CDR2 sequences are LNHDA and SQIVND (reference sequence). V shed 4 bases and J 10 bases; nucleotides not matched to a gene: 14. In nucleotides, the CDR3 is TGTGCCAGTAGTAGGGGACTAGCTCCGGGGGACGCCGAGCAGTTCTTC. Residues: CASSRGLAPGDAEQFF.

The genes are TRBV4-1 and TRBJ1-1; no clear D. The germline V and J ends were trimmed by 3 bases and 5 bases, with 10 bases remaining between them. CDR3 length: 13 amino acids. The V gene's germline CDR1 is MGHRA and CDR2 YSYEKL. This CDR3 reads CASSHRGGTEAFF. The CDR3, as DNA: TGCGCCAGCAGCCATCGGGGAGGGACTGAAGCTTTCTTT.

This sequence joins TRBV4-1 and TRBJ1-5; no reliable D call. Germline loops: CDR1 MGHRA, CDR2 YSYEKL. Trimming cost V 4 bases and J 3 bases, with 10 bases left between them. CDR3 length equals 14 residues. The CDR3 nucleotides read TGCGCCAGCAGCCCAGGCCCTATCAATCAGCCCCAGCATTTT. Encoded protein: CASSPGPINQPQHF.

This rearrangement joins TRBV14 to TRBJ2-1, with D unresolved. This CDR3 is 13 amino acids long. The V end was cut by 6 bases, the J end by 0 bases, with 6 bases between. CDR1 SGHDN and CDR2 FVKESK come from the germline V gene. The DNA for the CDR3 is TGTGCCAGCAGTTTAGCCTCCTACAATGAGCAGTTCTTC. Translating it yields CASSLASYNEQFF.

The genes are TRBV7-6 and TRBJ2-5, with D perhaps matching TRBD1 (5 bases). The germline V gene has CDR1 SGHVS and CDR2 FNYEAQ. Trimming took 1 base from V and 5 from J, leaving 17 bases between them. The CDR3 length is 16 residues. CDR3: CASSLGFTVGLETQYF. The CDR3 DNA reads TGTGCCAGCAGCTTAGGATTTACTGTGGGGCTGGAGACCCAGTACTTC.

The chain recombines TRBV2 with TRBJ1-2; 7 bases align to TRBD1. The CDR3 is made up of 13 amino acids. The V segment lost 7 bases and the J segment 3 bases; nucleotides outside the gene matches: 5. Germline V lookup: CDR1 SNHLY, CDR2 FYNNEI. This chain's CDR3 is CASTTGTDYGYTF. The CDR3 bases are TGTGCCAGCACCACCGGGACAGACTATGGCTACACCTTC.

This chain uses TRBV4-3 with TRBJ2-1; the D is unclear. V lost 0 bases to trimming and J lost 4 bases, with 4 bases between them. The CDR3 runs 13 residues. Germline assignment: CDR1 LGHNA and CDR2 YSLEER. As DNA, the CDR3 is TGCGCCAGCAGCCAAGATTTATACAATGAGCAGTTCTTC. Encoded protein: CASSQDLYNEQFF.

This chain links TRBV7-6 with TRBJ1-6, with 8 bases that match TRBD1. V was clipped by 5 bases and J by 16 bases; unmatched bases: 16. The CDR3 covers 15 residues. CDR1 SGHVS and CDR2 FNYEAQ come from the germline V gene. DNA for the CDR3: TGTGCCAGCAGCATATACGACGGCTCCCAGGGGGCTCTCCACTTT. Translated, it gives CASSIYDGSQGALHF.

The chain has TRBV5-5 and TRBJ2-7, with D possibly being TRBD1 (7 bases). The CDR3 is 17 residues long. V lost 1 base to trimming and J lost 1 base, with 18 bases between them. The V gene's germline CDR1 is SGHKS and CDR2 YYEKEE (reference sequence). The CDR3 is CASSLRGDSSFSYEQYF. The CDR3 nucleotides are TGTGCCAGCAGCTTGAGGGGGGACAGTTCGTTTTCCTACGAGCAGTACTTC.